These 15 T cell receptor beta chains originate from one sample sequenced in a study of shared clonotypes between healthy human individuals. Clones were read by immunoSEQ multiplex PCR, and TCRdb kept only the in-frame ones, dropping some. This sample has approximately 1.5 million clones, with around 98% found just once. The specimen was naive CD4+ T cells sorted from blood. Subset: CD45RA+ positively selected. These receptors were collected from a man younger than 45 in good health.

The rearrangement joins TRBV5-1 to TRBJ2-7; no definite D call. V was clipped by 4 bases and J by 4 bases, with 12 bases between them. From germline, CDR1 is SGHRS and CDR2 YFSETQ. The CDR3 is 13 residues long. CDR3 DNA sequence: TGCGCCAGCAGCCTAATGACCGAGTACGAGCAGTACTTC. Translation gives CASSLMTEYEQYF.

This chain uses TRBV28 with TRBJ2-7, with D possibly being TRBD1 (6 bases). CDR1 is MDHEN, CDR2 SYDVKM, per germline. The V end lost 5 bases, the J end lost 5 bases, and 13 bases lay between the germline ends. The CDR3 has 13 residues. In nucleotides, the CDR3 is TGTGCCAGCAGTATTACAGGGTTCCACGAGCAGTACTTC. This encodes CASSITGFHEQYF.

J is TRBJ2-5 and V is TRBV5-8; the D is unclear. V was cut by 0 bases and J by 5 bases, with 17 bases left in between. Germline CDR1 SGHTS, CDR2 YDEGEE. The CDR3 is made up of 16 amino acids. The DNA for the CDR3 is TGTGCCAGCAGCTTGGGGTTCCAAGGCATCCGGGAGACCCAGTACTTC. It codes for CASSLGFQGIRETQYF. Together with reference TRBV5-8 and TRBJ2-5, the CDR3 gives the full variable domain: EAGVTQSPTHLIKTRGQQATLRCSPISGHTSVYWYQQALGLGLQFLLWYDEGEERNRGNFPPRFSGRQFPNYSSELNVNALELEDSALYLCASSLGFQGIRETQYFGPGTRLLVL.

V usage is TRBV7-8 and J usage is TRBJ2-2; unclear D gene. The CDR3 totals 16 residues. Trimming shortened V by 1 base and J by 3 bases, and 12 bases separated the two germline ends. Germline CDR1 is SGHVS and CDR2 is FQNEAQ. The CDR3 is CASSLEARPYTGELFF. The CDR3, as DNA: TGTGCCAGCAGCTTAGAGGCTAGACCTTACACCGGGGAGCTGTTTTTT.

As regards this clone: At one of its ends the junction is not consistent with the germline gene, which may arise from a read error. The rearrangement uses TRBV28 and TRBJ2-2; 7 bases are a match to TRBD1. Germline lookup yields CDR1 MDHEN and CDR2 SYDVKM. This CDR3 comprises 16 residues. This CDR3 is CASSSLDRRHTGELFF. The DNA for the CDR3 is TGCGCCAGCAGTTCCCTGGACAGGAGGCACACCGGGGAGCTGTTTTTT.

The chain is built from TRBV10-1 and TRBJ2-2; D is undetermined. The CDR3 totals 15 residues. Per the germline V gene, CDR1 is WNHNN and CDR2 is SYGVQD (reference sequence). V dropped 0 bases and J dropped 2 bases, with 7 bases sitting between them. The DNA of the CDR3 is TGCGCCAGCAGTGAGTCGTCAGGAAACACCGGGGAGCTGTTTTTT. As protein: CASSESSGNTGELFF.

The rearrangement joins TRBV6-6 to TRBJ1-5, with D perhaps matching TRBD1 (5 bases). Trimming left V 11 bases short and J 8 bases short, with 19 bases between. CDR1 is MNHNY, CDR2 SVGAGI, per germline (reference sequence). This CDR3 spans 13 amino acids. The DNA of the CDR3 is TGTGCCGCCACTCAGGGATTCTTGGAGCCCCAGCATTTT. Translated: CAATQGFLEPQHF.

In nucleotides, the CDR3 is TGCGCCAGCAGCCTCGGACTAGCGGGAGCCCCCCTTAACAATGAGCAGTTCTTC. This sequence encodes CASSLGLAGAPLNNEQFF. The chain carries TRBV10-2 and TRBJ2-1; 13 bases agree with TRBD2. With 6 bases clipped from V and 5 bases from J, the junction kept 13 bases outside the gene matches. Per germline, CDR1 WSHSY and CDR2 SAAADI. This CDR3 region has 18 residues.

V and J are TRBV19 and TRBJ2-5; TRBD2 might be the D (6 bases). The CDR3 contains 13 residues. Trimming pared 6 bases from V and 4 bases from J, leaving 12 bases between. The germline gives CDR1 LNHDA, CDR2 SQIVND (reference sequence). DNA of the CDR3: TGTGCCAGTAGACCGGGAGCGAGAGAGACCCAGTACTTC. It yields the protein CASRPGARETQYF.

The CDR3: CASSLDGEFSYGYTF. The CDR3 DNA reads as TGTGCCAGCAGCTTAGATGGGGAGTTCAGCTATGGCTACACCTTC. This chain uses TRBV11-2 with TRBJ1-2; D not certain. CDR3 length: 15 amino acids. The V end lost 0 bases, the J end lost 4 bases, and 12 bases lay between the germline ends. The germline gives CDR1 SGHAT, CDR2 FQNNGV.

The rearrangement uses TRBV29-1 and TRBJ1-2, with D perhaps matching TRBD1 (6 bases). CDR3 length: 15 amino acids. Germline CDR1 is SQVTM and CDR2 is ANQGSEA. Trimming cost V 8 bases and J 7 bases, with 26 bases left between them. Here the CDR3 reads CSYLGGGQRTSGYTF. CDR3 coding DNA: TGCAGCTATCTAGGGGGGGGTCAGAGAACCTCTGGCTACACCTTC.

This clone is a singleton in its sample. This sequence joins TRBV11-3 and TRBJ2-7; D gene uncertain. The CDR3 is 13 amino acids. Germline V gene lookup returns CDR1 SGHNT and CDR2 YENEEA. Trimming took off 5 bases at V and 7 bases at J, with 15 bases between the two ends. The CDR3 sequence: CASSQMLGDEQYF. CDR3 nucleotide sequence: TGTGCCAGCAGCCAAATGTTGGGTGATGAGCAGTACTTC.

The V gene is TRBV2, the J gene TRBJ1-2; no reliable D call. This CDR3 has 12 residues. The V end was cut by 2 bases, the J end by 4 bases, with 5 bases between. In germline, CDR1 is SNHLY, CDR2 FYNNEI. The DNA for the CDR3 is TGTGCCAGCAGTGAACCGGGCTATGGCTACACCTTC. Protein: CASSEPGYGYTF.

About this clone itself: The identical CDR3 is also encoded by other nucleotide sequences in the sample. The chain joins TRBV5-5 to TRBJ2-5; D not certain. Germline CDR1 and CDR2: SGHKS and YYEKEE (reference sequence). The CDR3 loop spans 11 amino acids. V dropped 0 bases and J dropped 4 bases, with 1 base sitting between them. In DNA, the CDR3 is TGTGCCAGCAGCTTGGCAGAGACCCAGTACTTC. Its translation is CASSLAETQYF. Together with reference TRBV5-5 and TRBJ2-5, the CDR3 gives the full variable domain: DAGVTQSPTHLIKTRGQQVTLRCSPISGHKSVSWYQQVLGQGPQFIFQYYEKEERGRGNFPDRFSARQFPNYSSELNVNALLLGDSALYLCASSLAETQYFGPGTRLLVL.

The chain has TRBV5-6 and TRBJ2-7; unclear D gene. CDR3 size: 11 residues. The ends were cut back, 4 bases at V and 5 bases at J, with 7 bases in the middle. The germline gives CDR1 SGHDT, CDR2 YYEEEE. This CDR3 is CASSTEHEQYF. In DNA form, the CDR3 reads TGTGCCAGCAGCACTGAGCACGAGCAGTACTTC.